This T cell receptor beta chain was identified during a study of T cell responses to AZD1222 COVID-19 vaccine. This table comes from immunoSEQ multiplex PCR, and its TCRdb copy is limited to in-frame clones, with some not included. The table records roughly 150,000 clones, about 91% of them present only once. This CDR3 is 16 amino acids long. CDR1 is GTSNPN, CDR2 SVGIG, per germline (reference sequence). Trimming took off 0 bases at V and 0 bases at J, with 14 bases between the two ends. The TCR originated in an adult who received the AZD1222 COVID-19 vaccine. The chain carries TRBV30 and TRBJ1-2, with D unclear. Sequenced here: peripheral blood, sampled 28 days after the second AZD1222 dose. The CDR3 is CAWSVTQINPNYGYTF. CDR3 sequence (DNA): TGTGCCTGGAGTGTCACCCAGATCAATCCTAACTATGGCTACACCTTC.